This passage covers 19 T cell receptor beta chains from one sample sequenced in a study of T cell repertoires in cytomegalovirus infection. TCRdb used MiXCR to reprocess the reads, holding one entry per CDR3 protein. The profile covers about 530,000 distinct CDR3 sequences, with about 25% appearing a single time and around 13% taken by the ten largest. Sequencing was performed on PBMCs. The receptor set was obtained from a human donor in good health (CMV status not recorded). Some clones in this sample may be carry-over from other donors' samples.

This clonotype was counted only a few times. The rearrangement links TRBV20-1 to TRBJ2-1; 8 nucleotides align to TRBD1. V shed 0 bases and J 5 bases; nucleotides not matched to a gene: 12. Per the germline V gene, CDR1 is DFQATT and CDR2 is SNEGSKA (reference sequence). This CDR3 has 17 amino acids. The CDR3 is CSAREYYGQGVNNEQFF. CDR3 DNA: TGCAGTGCTAGAGAGTACTATGGACAGGGAGTTAACAATGAGCAGTTCTTC.

The chain recombines TRBV6-6 with TRBJ2-3; TRBD2 agrees at 11 bases. Germline lookup yields CDR1 MNHNY and CDR2 SVGAGI (reference sequence). Germline trimming cut 2 bases from V and 5 bases from J; bases unmatched to any gene: 0. The CDR3 contains 14 residues. CDR3 bases: TGTGCCAGCAGTTACGGGACTAGCGGAGATACGCAGTATTTT. It yields the protein CASSYGTSGDTQYF.

This rearrangement joins TRBV20-1 to TRBJ1-6; D gene ambiguous. The CDR3 contains 14 residues. V lost 5 bases, J lost 0 bases, and 8 bases lay in between. Germline loops: CDR1 DFQATT, CDR2 SNEGSKA (reference sequence). CDR3 protein: CSAFYSSYNSPLHF. CDR3 bases: TGCAGTGCTTTTTATAGCTCCTATAATTCACCCCTCCACTTT.

This clonotype was counted many times. The chain is built from TRBV7-2 and TRBJ2-1, with TRBD2 matching 11 bases. Trimming removed 4 bases from V and 2 bases from J; junction bases left unmatched: 4. Germline V gene data show CDR1 as SGHTA and CDR2 as FQGNSA. The CDR3 has 16 residues. CDR3 sequence: CASSSGTSGPYNEQFF. The DNA of the CDR3 is TGTGCCAGCAGCTCGGGGACTAGCGGACCCTACAATGAGCAGTTCTTC.

This clonotype was detected many times. The CDR3 nucleotides read TGTGCCAGCAGCTCGGGACAGGGGGTTCCGGCGAGGGAGACCCAGTACTTC. It is translated as CASSSGQGVPARETQYF. The chain recombines TRBV7-2 with TRBJ2-5, with TRBD1 identical over 11 bases. There are 17 residues in the CDR3. V was clipped by 4 bases and J by 5 bases; unmatched bases: 12. Germline CDR1 is SGHTA and CDR2 is FQGNSA.

This rearrangement joins TRBV4-1 to TRBJ2-5; D gene ambiguous. The CDR3 loop spans 12 amino acids. V was shortened by 2 bases and J by 2 bases, with 3 bases between the two germline ends. Germline loops: CDR1 MGHRA, CDR2 YSYEKL. The CDR3 DNA follows: TGCGCCAGCAGCCAAACTCAAGAGACCCAGTACTTC. It encodes CASSQTQETQYF.

The rearrangement uses TRBV6-1 and TRBJ1-1; D gene uncertain. Germline V gene lookup returns CDR1 MNHNS and CDR2 SASEGT. The CDR3 totals 13 residues. V lost 0 bases and J 3 bases, leaving 5 bases between the germline ends. This CDR3 is CASSEARYTEAFF. In DNA, the CDR3 is TGTGCCAGCAGTGAAGCGAGGTACACTGAAGCTTTCTTT.

The genes are TRBV7-6 and TRBJ2-7; the match to TRBD1 covers 12 bases. Unmatched junction bases numbered 13, after V lost 7 bases and J lost 3 bases. Germline V lookup: CDR1 SGHVS, CDR2 FNYEAQ. CDR3 length equals 17 residues. The CDR3 sequence: CASNPGQGAFGDYEQYV. The CDR3 DNA reads as TGTGCCAGCAACCCGGGACAGGGGGCCTTTGGGGACTACGAGCAGTACGTC.

The chain employs TRBV28 and TRBJ2-7; D may be TRBD1 (5 bases). CDR1 is MDHEN, CDR2 SYDVKM, per germline. Trimming took 4 bases from V and 5 from J, leaving 15 bases between them. This CDR3 has 14 residues. The CDR3, as DNA: TGTGCCAGCAGTTCCAGGGTTCCGGGCGACGAGCAGTACTTC. Its translation: CASSSRVPGDEQYF.

The chain is built from TRBV6-6 and TRBJ2-2; possible D gene TRBD2, 5 bases. Trimming left V 4 bases short and J 0 bases short, with 18 bases between. The CDR3 extends over 18 amino acids. From germline, CDR1 is MNHNY and CDR2 SVGAGI (reference sequence). The CDR3 DNA is TGTGCCAGCAGTTTCGGATGGTCGGGGAGATCGAACACCGGGGAGCTGTTTTTT. Amino acid sequence: CASSFGWSGRSNTGELFF.

This sequence joins TRBV11-1 and TRBJ2-2; D is undetermined. The CDR3 runs 14 residues. Germline lookup yields CDR1 SGHAT and CDR2 FQDESV (reference sequence). Trimming cost V 3 bases and J 4 bases, with 9 bases left between them. This CDR3 is CASSFPRGTGELFF. CDR3 sequence (DNA): TGTGCCAGCAGCTTCCCTCGAGGCACCGGGGAGCTGTTTTTT.

This chain joins TRBV2 and TRBJ1-3, with D uncertain. The length of the CDR3 is 14 residues. CDR1 SNHLY and CDR2 FYNNEI come from the germline V gene. The ends were cut back, 6 bases at V and 1 base at J, with 10 bases in the middle. This CDR3 is CASRGPGSGNTIYF. CDR3 sequence (DNA): TGTGCCAGCAGGGGTCCGGGATCTGGAAACACCATATATTTT.

The J gene is TRBJ2-1, the V gene TRBV5-4, with 7 bases identical to TRBD2. The CDR3 is made up of 16 amino acids. Germline V gene data show CDR1 as SGHNT and CDR2 as YYREEE (reference sequence). The V gene end was trimmed by 0 bases and the J gene end by 1 base; junction bases not matched to a gene: 4. This chain's CDR3 is CASSLGVGGSYNEQFF. DNA for the CDR3: TGTGCCAGCAGCTTGGGTGTGGGAGGGTCCTACAATGAGCAGTTCTTC.

The chain couples TRBV6-2 or TRBV6-3 to TRBJ2-7, with D perhaps being TRBD1 or TRBD2 (5 bases each). V gave up 2 bases and J gave up 0 bases, with 17 bases separating them. Germline V CDR1 and CDR2: MNHEY, SVGEGT. The CDR3 extends over 17 amino acids. The CDR3 loop is CASSYGFGASSSYEQYF. CDR3 DNA: TGTGCCAGCAGTTACGGGTTCGGGGCGTCGAGCTCCTACGAGCAGTACTTC.

The rearrangement links TRBV6-1 to TRBJ1-5; 7 positions agree with TRBD1. The V gene end was trimmed by 6 bases and the J gene end by 1 base; junction bases not matched to a gene: 9. Germline V gene sequence: CDR1 MNHNS, CDR2 SASEGT. The CDR3 contains 16 residues. DNA of the CDR3: TGTGCCAGCAGCCCCGGCGTGACAGGGAGCAATCAGCCCCAGCATTTT. Amino acids: CASSPGVTGSNQPQHF.

There are a few counts of this clonotype. The chain joins TRBV6-2 or TRBV6-3 to TRBJ2-7, with unresolved D. Germline V lookup: CDR1 MNHEY, CDR2 SVGEGT. V was pared by 6 bases and J by 4 bases, with 22 bases between. The CDR3 spans 16 residues. The CDR3 sequence: CASRVDLGVRPYEQYF. In DNA, the CDR3 is TGTGCCAGCAGAGTCGACTTAGGCGTAAGGCCGTACGAGCAGTACTTC.

The CDR3 loop reads CASSLETARETEAFF. CDR3 in DNA: TGTGCCAGCAGCTTGGAGACGGCGAGGGAAACTGAAGCTTTCTTT. This chain uses TRBV5-4 with TRBJ1-1; D ambiguous. This CDR3 is 15 amino acids long. Looked up from germline, CDR1 is SGHNT and CDR2 is YYREEE (reference sequence). Trimming left V 0 bases short and J 5 bases short, with 14 bases between.

This chain joins TRBV10-2 and TRBJ2-3; D gene uncertain. Trimming removed 4 bases at V and 6 bases at J, with 14 bases between. The CDR3 has 14 residues. Germline V gene lookup returns CDR1 WSHSY and CDR2 SAAADI. CDR3: CASSVAVGWDTQYF. The CDR3 DNA is TGCGCCAGCAGTGTTGCGGTTGGATGGGATACGCAGTATTTT.

The V gene is TRBV2, the J gene TRBJ2-1; D is tentatively TRBD1 or TRBD2 (5 bases each). V was shortened by 6 bases and J by 2 bases, with 11 bases between the two germline ends. The germline V gene encodes CDR1 SNHLY and CDR2 FYNNEI. The CDR3 has 14 amino acids. DNA of the CDR3: TGTGCCAGCAGGGGGGACCTCCCCTACAATGAGCAGTTCTTC. Its translation: CASRGDLPYNEQFF. The whole variable domain, remainder taken from reference TRBV2 and TRBJ2-1, is EPEVTQTPSHQVTQMGQEVILRCVPISNHLYFYWYRQILGQKVEFLVSFYNNEISEKSEIFDDQFSVERPDGSNFTLKIRSTKLEDSAMYFCASRGDLPYNEQFFGPGTRLTVL.